Given below is one T cell receptor beta chain in context. At one end the junction does not follow the germline gene, possibly because of a read error. In the original processing: Amplifying reference gene primers gave estimates of nucleated cell counts. Sequencing used immunoSEQ multiplex PCR; TCRdb keeps in-frame clones, though not all of them. Clone size and the V and J calls come from that table; the DNA yielded D and trimming. The sample has 95,000 to 150,000 clones, approximately 83% seen once. The record originates from a study of blood T cell repertoires in COVID-19. Whole-study context: Some COVID-19 samples were acute and others convalescent; all came from the United States, Italy and Spain. The analysed material was cDNA or gDNA that came from T cells, B-cell-depleted T cells, or PBMCs.

The CDR3 consists of 13 residues. Per the germline V gene, CDR1 is MNHNY and CDR2 is SVGAGI (reference sequence). Sequencing was performed on peripheral blood. This chain links TRBV6-6 with TRBJ2-1, with a tentative D call TRBD2 (5 bases). This clonotype originated in a woman older than 75 with acute or convalescent COVID-19. CDR3 sequence reads: CASSSDDYHEQFF. The CDR3 nucleotides are TGTGCCAGCAGTTCAGACGACTACCATGAGCAGTTCTTC.